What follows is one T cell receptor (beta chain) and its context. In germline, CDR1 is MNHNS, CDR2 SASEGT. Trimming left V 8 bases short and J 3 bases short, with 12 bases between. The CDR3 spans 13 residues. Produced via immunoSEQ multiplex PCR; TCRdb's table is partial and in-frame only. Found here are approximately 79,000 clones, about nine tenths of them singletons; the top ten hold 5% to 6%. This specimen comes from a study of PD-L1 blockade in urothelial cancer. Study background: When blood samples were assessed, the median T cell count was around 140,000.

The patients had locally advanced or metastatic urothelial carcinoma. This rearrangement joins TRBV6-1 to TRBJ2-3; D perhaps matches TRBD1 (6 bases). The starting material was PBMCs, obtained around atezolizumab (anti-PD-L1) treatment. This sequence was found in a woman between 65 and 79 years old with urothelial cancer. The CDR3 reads CASSVGGTDTQYF. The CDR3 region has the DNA TGTGCCAGCTCAGTAGGGGGAACAGATACGCAGTATTTT.